This T cell receptor beta chain derives from a study of T cells in women clearing cervical HPV infection (dated by TCRdb to the late 2010s). Regarding the complete study: The cases were approximately 23 women with histologically confirmed HPV16-related CIN3 or worse, and 2 of those women had invasive cancers. Controls were over 20 women whose single incident HPV16 infection cleared within 12 months without precancer or cancer developing. As quality controls, five blinded duplicates were added to each group, bringing the total to about 60 samples made up of roughly 50 participants and about ten replicates. Median age was about 35 years in cases versus just over 37 in controls, and baseline characteristics did not differ significantly. Blood from cases was drawn at the visit where the lesion was first identified, while blood from controls was drawn once the infection was no longer detected. In the parent cohort, 9,500 to 13,000 women aged 18 or older were enrolled in Guanacaste, Costa Rica, during about 1993 to 1995 and then followed for less than 8 years. Since only a few of the women had HLA typing available, the possibility that HLA type was acting as a confounder could not be ruled out. Cases and controls were matched on age within five years and on year of sample collection. This exploratory proof-of-principle case-control study, nested within the Guanacaste HPV Natural History Study in Costa Rica, compared TCR repertoires among women with different cervical HPV16 outcomes. For cases, a median interval of roughly 150 days, with an interquartile range of about 90 to 210 days, was observed between lesion detection and blood sampling.

CDR1 SEHNR and CDR2 FQNEAQ are derived from the germline V gene (reference sequence). CDR3 length: 12 amino acids, cysteine to phenylalanine. The 27 bases shown cover part of the CDR3, and their frame starts at base 1. With respect to this clone: Its antigen remains undetermined. With the read ending 3 residues before the CDR3 end, the germline J gene is used to fill in that end.

Every participant had a single incident cervical HPV16 infection, and prevalent HPV16 infections were excluded. Cervical HPV DNA was detected by MY09/MY11 PCR, and genotyping was performed by dot-blot hybridization. Fifteen mL of heparinized blood were centrifuged, and the buffy coat was aliquoted, frozen at -30°C, then stored at -80°C. Genomic DNA was extracted from buffy coat specimens using QIAGEN kits. Study-level results and caveats: Significantly higher TCR repertoire richness was observed in CIN3+ cases than in controls across sequencing depths, whereas no difference in evenness was found. TRBV6-7 relative abundance was lower in cases than in controls (roughly 0.12% versus 0.15%; Bonferroni P = 0.0008). Because the number of T cells in each sample was unknown, differences in richness could reflect differing T-cell content rather than repertoire biology. Random forest classifiers that combined richness and V gene abundances separated cases from controls with an estimated AUC of around 0.8. Whether associations preceded infection or resulted from infection could not be shown with the cross-sectional design, and effector/memory subsets and HPV-specific T cells were not isolated.

TCR beta CDR3 regions were amplified by multiplex PCR from an average of approximately 1,200 ng genomic DNA per sample using the immunoSEQ assay. To correct primer bias, the assay used a complete synthetic TCR repertoire to set an amplification baseline. Amplicons were sequenced on the Illumina platform. In the original analysis: Sequence errors were corrected by clustering with frequency ratios and a modified nearest-neighbor algorithm, and the sequences were then analyzed in the immunoSEQ Analyzer using IMGT gene definitions. At each rarefaction depth, TCR richness and evenness were averaged across 20 rarefaction repeats, and any sample with fewer sequences than the depth was left out. Wilcoxon rank sum tests with FDR correction were used to compare relative abundances of V, D and J genes between the groups. Blinded duplicates gave an intraclass correlation of over 90% for TCR richness and an average of roughly 76% across some 62 gene segments. TCRdb provides this immuneACCESS table in a form limited to in-frame rearrangements. Some clones are lacking; in checked studies, under half of them reflect an unresolved V gene, and why the rest are absent is not known. The D gene and trimming were derived from the DNA, and the V and J assignments and clone size from that table. The sample has 30,000 to 40,000 clones on record. The ten top clones hold less than 9.5% of the sample.

The chain links TRBV7-9 with TRBJ2-4, with the D gene not clear enough to name. The TCR comes from a woman aged 18 to 75 with a cervical HPV16 infection that either progressed to CIN3+ or cleared (not recorded which). Sequencing was carried out using blood buffy coat. The sequenced CDR3 bases are TGTGCCAGCAGCTTAGATAACTATGGT. This sequence encodes CASSLDNYG. The full CDR3 protein is CASSLDNYGQYF.